This T cell receptor beta chain was identified during a study of blood T cell repertoires in COVID-19. Study background: From the United States, Italy and Spain came samples of acute and convalescent COVID-19.

This CDR3 is built from 14 residues. The germline gives CDR1 MGHDK, CDR2 SYGVNS. After removal of 3 bases from V and 9 bases from J, the junction contained 5 bases not matched to a gene. Sequencing used immunoSEQ multiplex PCR; TCRdb keeps in-frame clones, though not all of them. Among 160,000 or so clones listed, about 85% were seen once. Sequenced input: peripheral blood. The chain couples TRBV25-1 to TRBJ1-6; 7 bases align to TRBD1. This receptor was identified in a woman in her forties or fifties with COVID-19, enrolled during active disease. CDR3 region: CASSDRDSASPLHF. In nucleotides, the CDR3 is TGTGCCAGCAGTGACCGGGACAGTGCTTCACCCCTCCACTTT.